The sequence of this T cell receptor (beta chain) was determined in a study of T cells in Graves' hyperthyroidism and ophthalmopathy. Whole-study findings and limits: Blood also carried most thyroid clonotypes expanded above 0.001.

Remarks on this clonotype: Its specificity is unknown.

This CDR3 contains 15 residues. Between the trimmed V and J ends, which lost 5 bases and 0 bases, there was a span of 11 bases. Germline V gene data show CDR1 as SGHTA and CDR2 as FQGNSA. Graves' hyperthyroidism is called stable when ophthalmopathy does not progress within 18 months. Clinicians diagnosed patients from clinical symptoms, serum thyroxine and TRAb, thyroid ultrasound and orbital computed tomography. Authors of the study amplified TCR beta CDR3 regions from RNA transcripts. The primer set for the first-round RT-PCR of the TCR CDR3 was HTBI. In TCRdb, the multiplex PCR reads were re-called with MiXCR into one record per CDR3 protein. This table has hundreds of thousands of distinct CDR3 sequences, around 15% appearing once.

The sequence derives from a young woman with Graves' hyperthyroidism. V usage is TRBV7-2 and J usage is TRBJ2-4; no reliable D call. Sequencing was carried out using blood. The CDR3, as DNA: TGTGCCAGCAGCCTCGTGGGGTTAGCCAAAAACATTCAGTACTTC. This gives the protein CASSLVGLAKNIQYF.